One and the same sample provided the 28 T cell receptor beta chains below, sequenced in a study of cytomegalovirus exposure and HLA in healthy donors. The primer mix had 60 Vbeta and 13 Jbeta primers. Using immunoSEQ multiplex PCR, the repertoire was profiled, and TCRdb retains in-frame clones only, with some absent. Of some 88,000 clones listed, approximately 71% were seen once; the top ten hold roughly 16%. Sequenced input: PBMCs. The source is a woman aged 18-29 years in good health and CMV-seropositive.

The rearrangement links TRBV19 to TRBJ1-2; 10 positions agree with TRBD1. The CDR3 has 15 amino acids. Germline CDR1 LNHDA, CDR2 SQIVND (reference sequence). Trimming took 7 bases from V and 4 from J; bases not matched to a gene: 9. CDR3 protein: CASTTATGGTYGYTF. For the CDR3, the DNA is TGTGCCAGTACCACCGCGACAGGGGGCACCTATGGCTACACCTTC.

The rearrangement uses TRBV6-4 and TRBJ1-1; no clear D. Germline V gene data show CDR1 as MRHNA and CDR2 as SNTAGT. V lost 6 bases, J lost 2 bases, and 13 bases lay in between. CDR3 size: 14 residues. In DNA, the CDR3 is TGTGCCAGCAGGACGGCGGCCAGTAACACTGAAGCTTTCTTT. This translates into CASRTAASNTEAFF.

In this sample, this clone turned up once. The CDR3 here is CASGGNTGELFF. The CDR3 DNA reads as TGTGCCAGTGGCGGGAACACCGGGGAGCTGTTTTTT. This chain uses TRBV18 with TRBJ2-2; no reliable D call. The CDR3 has 12 amino acids. Germline lookup yields CDR1 KGHSH and CDR2 LQKENI. Trimming removed 9 bases at V and 1 base at J, with 6 bases between.

The chain is built from TRBV25-1 and TRBJ2-1, with D perhaps TRBD2 (5 bases). Germline values: CDR1 MGHDK, CDR2 SYGVNS. CDR3 length equals 13 residues. The V and J ends lost 5 bases and 7 bases respectively, with 12 bases between them. The CDR3 here is CASSFGIWNEQFF. The CDR3 DNA reads as TGTGCCAGCAGTTTCGGGATATGGAATGAGCAGTTCTTC.

J is TRBJ1-1 and V is TRBV11-3, with 10 bases lining up with TRBD1. CDR1 SGHNT and CDR2 YENEEA come from the germline V gene. This CDR3 contains 16 residues. V lost 4 bases, J lost 5 bases, and 10 bases stayed unmatched. The CDR3 DNA reads TGTGCCAGCAGCTCCCTGGACAGGGGGAAAATTACTGAAGCTTTCTTT. It yields the protein CASSSLDRGKITEAFF.

This sequence joins TRBV2 and TRBJ1-2, with a weak D call TRBD1 (5 bases). CDR3 length: 12 residues. Germline CDR1 and CDR2: SNHLY and FYNNEI. V lost 4 bases, J lost 8 bases, and 11 bases lay in between. The CDR3 sequence: CASSGTGGGYTF. CDR3 sequence (DNA): TGTGCCAGCAGTGGAACAGGAGGGGGCTACACCTTC.

The rearrangement uses TRBV9 and TRBJ2-2, with 10 bases lining up with TRBD1. With 1 base clipped from V and 7 bases from J, the junction kept 4 bases outside the gene matches. CDR3 length: 15 amino acids. CDR1 and CDR2 (germline): SGDLS, YYNGEE. CDR3 sequence: CASSVRQGAVGELFF. In DNA form, the CDR3 reads TGTGCCAGCAGCGTACGACAGGGGGCTGTCGGGGAGCTGTTTTTT.

The CDR3: CASSQEPHSSIGSYNEQFF. CDR3 in DNA: TGCGCCAGCAGCCAAGAACCCCATTCTAGTATAGGCTCCTACAATGAGCAGTTCTTC. This chain joins TRBV4-3 and TRBJ2-1; D is unresolved. V lost 0 bases and J 0 bases, leaving 18 bases between the germline ends. CDR3 size: 19 residues. The germline gives CDR1 LGHNA, CDR2 YSLEER.

The chain carries TRBV5-1 and TRBJ2-5; 7 bases map to TRBD1. This CDR3 is 14 amino acids long. Germline CDR1 and CDR2: SGHRS and YFSETQ. V lost 3 bases to trimming and J lost 1 base; unmatched junction nucleotides: 3. In DNA, the CDR3 is TGCGCCAGCAGCTCCGGGACAGTCCAAGAGACCCAGTACTTC. Its protein product is CASSSGTVQETQYF.

In its sample, this clone was seen a few times. This chain connects TRBV28 to TRBJ2-7; weak D call: TRBD2 (5 bases). Looked up from germline, CDR1 is MDHEN and CDR2 is SYDVKM. Trimming stripped 6 bases from V and 5 bases from J, with 17 bases between. The CDR3 runs to 14 residues. CDR3 in amino acids: CASRSEEALHEQYF. The CDR3 bases are TGTGCCAGCAGAAGTGAGGAGGCGCTCCACGAGCAGTACTTC.

The rearrangement joins TRBV27 to TRBJ2-1; the D gene is possibly TRBD2 (6 bases). In germline, CDR1 is MNHEY, CDR2 SMNVEV (reference sequence). Trimming removed 4 bases at V and 2 bases at J, with 15 bases between. The CDR3 is made up of 16 amino acids. CDR3 sequence: CASSSGGIYPYNEQFF. The DNA of the CDR3 is TGTGCCAGCAGTTCCGGCGGGATCTACCCCTACAATGAGCAGTTCTTC.

This clone showed up just a few times. V gene TRBV5-8 combines with J gene TRBJ2-1, with 8 positions matching TRBD2. The CDR3 is made up of 17 amino acids. V shed 1 base and J 4 bases; nucleotides not matched to a gene: 10. Germline V lookup: CDR1 SGHTS, CDR2 YDEGEE. The CDR3: CASSLIFGTREYNEQFF. The CDR3 nucleotides read TGTGCCAGCAGCTTGATCTTCGGGACTAGGGAGTACAATGAGCAGTTCTTC.

V is TRBV7-3 and J is TRBJ1-1; the D is unclear. Per germline, CDR1 SGHTA and CDR2 FQGTGA. V was trimmed by 2 bases and J by 4 bases, leaving 11 bases between them. This CDR3 has 14 residues. CDR3: CASSLDFRSTEAFF. CDR3 nucleotides: TGTGCCAGCAGCTTAGATTTTCGTAGCACTGAAGCTTTCTTT.

This clone was counted a few times. The CDR3 sequence: CASSSAGTEKGDTQYF. The DNA of the CDR3 is TGTGCCAGCAGCTCAGCCGGGACAGAGAAGGGGGATACGCAGTATTTT. The rearrangement joins TRBV21-1 to TRBJ2-3; the D segment call TRBD1 is taken from the table without a DNA check. TRBV21-1 is a recognized pseudogene. This CDR3 has 16 amino acids.

The V and J genes are TRBV9 and TRBJ2-1; 7 bases align to TRBD1. Germline values: CDR1 SGDLS, CDR2 YYNGEE. V lost 3 bases and J lost 5; bases outside the gene matches: 8. This CDR3 is built from 15 residues. The DNA of the CDR3 is TGTGCCAGCAGCGCTCTACAGGGGCGAAACAATGAGCAGTTCTTC. It translates to CASSALQGRNNEQFF.

V usage is TRBV4-3 and J usage is TRBJ1-1, with D perhaps TRBD1 (6 bases). V was clipped by 3 bases and J by 1 base, with 15 bases between them. The germline V gene has CDR1 LGHNA and CDR2 YSLEER. The CDR3 has 16 residues. This chain's CDR3 is CASSQGTLNWNTEAFF. CDR3 nucleotides: TGCGCCAGCAGCCAGGGGACACTGAATTGGAACACTGAAGCTTTCTTT.

J is TRBJ1-2 and V is TRBV28, with 8 bases aligning to TRBD1. J lost 8 bases, V lost 6 bases, and 17 bases had no gene match. The V gene's germline CDR1 is MDHEN and CDR2 SYDVKM. CDR3 length: 16 amino acids. The DNA of the CDR3 is TGTGCCAGCAGCCCGGCAACGGACAGGGAAATTGACGGCTACACCTTC. This gives the protein CASSPATDREIDGYTF.

The V gene is TRBV10-1, the J gene TRBJ2-1, with 11 bases lining up with TRBD1. In germline, CDR1 is WNHNN, CDR2 SYGVQD (reference sequence). The CDR3 is made up of 17 amino acids. After removal of 4 bases from V and 5 bases from J, the junction contained 10 bases not matched to a gene. The CDR3 DNA reads as TGCGCCAGCAGTGTTCCCGGGACAGGGGGAAAGGACAATGAGCAGTTCTTC. Encoded protein: CASSVPGTGGKDNEQFF.

The chain carries TRBV28 and TRBJ1-5; 7 bases fit TRBD1. V gave up 3 bases and J gave up 3 bases; unmatched junction bases: 14. The CDR3 contains 18 residues. The germline CDR1 and CDR2 sequences are MDHEN and SYDVKM. In DNA form, the CDR3 reads TGTGCCAGCAGTTTTCCGGGGGGGGGACAGTTTTACAATCAGCCCCAGCATTTT. Translating it yields CASSFPGGGQFYNQPQHF.

Here the CDR3 DNA reads TGCAGCGTCGCTACTCCGGGACAGGGGGCAGACAAAGCTTTCTTT. This encodes CSVATPGQGADKAFF. The chain carries TRBV29-1 and TRBJ1-1, with 12 positions matching TRBD1. V gave up 6 bases and J gave up 9 bases; unmatched junction bases: 14. This CDR3 spans 15 amino acids. Germline CDR1 and CDR2: SQVTM and ANQGSEA. The whole variable domain, filled in from reference TRBV29-1 and TRBJ1-1, reads SAVISQKPSRDICQRGTSLTIQCQVDSQVTMMFWYRQQPGQSLTLIATANQGSEATYESGFVIDKFPISRPNLTFSTLTVSNMSPEDSSIYLCSVATPGQGADKAFFGQGTRLTVV.

This clone was counted only a few times. The chain is built from TRBV29-1 and TRBJ1-5; 9 positions match TRBD1. The CDR3 covers 13 residues. V was pared by 6 bases and J by 9 bases, with 9 bases of the junction left unmatched. The germline CDR1 and CDR2 sequences are SQVTM and ANQGSEA. The CDR3 bases are TGCAGCGTGCTTGACAGGGGGGCGACGCCCCAGCATTTT. This translates into CSVLDRGATPQHF. Complete variable domain (other parts from reference TRBV29-1 and TRBJ1-5): SAVISQKPSRDICQRGTSLTIQCQVDSQVTMMFWYRQQPGQSLTLIATANQGSEATYESGFVIDKFPISRPNLTFSTLTVSNMSPEDSSIYLCSVLDRGATPQHFGDGTRLSIL.

With respect to this clone: Relative to the germline gene, one junction end is altered; a read error may explain this. This chain links TRBV6-5 with TRBJ2-7; TRBD2 might be the D (5 bases). Germline lookup yields CDR1 MNHEY and CDR2 SVGAGI. This CDR3 has 14 amino acids. The CDR3 protein is CASSPTRSGYEQHF. Written as DNA, the CDR3 is TGTGCCAGCAGTCCCACTAGATCAGGCTACGAGCAGCACTTC.

There are a few counts of this clone. The chain has TRBV25-1 and TRBJ2-1; a weak D match, TRBD1 (7 bases). V was shortened by 8 bases and J by 16 bases, with 15 bases between the two germline ends. This CDR3 has 10 amino acids. Germline V gene data show CDR1 as MGHDK and CDR2 as SYGVNS. CDR3 DNA: TGTGCCAGCTCAGACAGGGAGGAATTCTTC. It encodes CASSDREEFF.

The CDR3 region has the DNA TGCGCCAGCAGCCAAGTGGCGGGTCGTTTAAGCTCCTACAATGAGCAGTTCTTC. It specifies CASSQVAGRLSSYNEQFF. The chain couples TRBV4-3 to TRBJ2-1; perhaps TRBD2 as D (5 bases). CDR3 length: 18 amino acids. CDR1 and CDR2 (germline): LGHNA, YSLEER. V was clipped by 1 base and J by 0 bases, with 16 bases between them.

The chain links TRBV2 to TRBJ1-3; 7 bases are shared with TRBD1. Germline lookup yields CDR1 SNHLY and CDR2 FYNNEI. V trimming: 11 bases; J trimming: 1 base; junction bases outside the gene matches: 5. CDR3 length: 13 residues. The chain's CDR3 is CAGPGQSGNTIYF. CDR3 DNA sequence: TGTGCCGGCCCGGGACAGTCTGGAAACACCATATATTTT. Combining the CDR3 with reference TRBV2 and TRBJ1-3 gives the whole variable domain EPEVTQTPSHQVTQMGQEVILRCVPISNHLYFYWYRQILGQKVEFLVSFYNNEISEKSEIFDDQFSVERPDGSNFTLKIRSTKLEDSAMYFCAGPGQSGNTIYFGEGSWLTVV.

Here the CDR3 reads CASRGGTGIDQPQHF. The CDR3 DNA reads as TGTGCCAGCAGAGGAGGGACAGGGATCGACCAGCCCCAGCATTTT. The rearrangement links TRBV6-1 to TRBJ1-5; 9 bases fit TRBD1. Germline CDR1 and CDR2: MNHNS and SASEGT. This CDR3 contains 15 residues. After removal of 6 bases from V and 7 bases from J, the junction contained 10 bases not matched to a gene.

This chain uses TRBV4-2 with TRBJ2-1; 7 nucleotides match TRBD2. In germline, CDR1 is LGHNA, CDR2 YNFKEQ. The CDR3 length is 15 residues. The J segment lost 7 bases and the V segment lost 0 bases, leaving 6 bases of the junction unmatched. CDR3 sequence: CASSQDWAGDNEQFF. In DNA, the CDR3 is TGTGCCAGCAGCCAAGATTGGGCGGGAGATAATGAGCAGTTCTTC.

V and J are TRBV7-2 and TRBJ2-1; D is unresolved. V gave up 1 base and J gave up 8 bases, with 12 bases separating them. This CDR3 has 14 amino acids. Germline assignment: CDR1 SGHTA and CDR2 FQGNSA. This CDR3 is CASSLVPSFHEQFF. In nucleotides, the CDR3 is TGTGCCAGCAGCTTAGTCCCTAGTTTCCATGAGCAGTTCTTC.